The clone carrying this T cell receptor (beta chain) was counted only a few times. Participants' reported clinical history set cohort assignment. This record belongs to a study of blood T cell repertoires in COVID-19. At the level of the study: From T cells, B-cell-depleted T cells, or PBMCs came the material, which was cDNA or gDNA.

Method: immunoSEQ multiplex PCR; TCRdb's copy keeps in-frame clones and lacks some. The repertoire includes under 300,000 clones, approximately 83% of them detected once, and around 3.6% sits in the top ten. Germline V lookup: CDR1 SGHAT, CDR2 FQNNGV. This CDR3 has 13 amino acids. Trimming cost V 3 bases and J 7 bases; bases outside gene matches: 6. The specimen sequenced was PBMCs or T cells enriched from blood (not recorded which). The rearrangement links TRBV11-2 to TRBJ2-7; 7 nucleotides match TRBD2. This TCR was recovered from a man aged 45 to 65 who had recovered from COVID-19. CDR3 region: CASSFLGAGEQYF. CDR3 coding DNA: TGTGCCAGCAGCTTCCTGGGAGCGGGGGAGCAGTACTTC.